What follows are 17 T cell receptor beta chains derived from one specimen sequenced in a study of T cells in Graves' hyperthyroidism and ophthalmopathy. Amplified TCR beta CDR3 regions derived from RNA transcripts. HTBI primers were used for first-round RT-PCR of the TCR CDR3. TCRdb re-derived calls from the multiplex PCR reads in MiXCR, one entry per CDR3 protein. The sample carries roughly 260,000 distinct CDR3 sequences, roughly 15% recorded once. Material: blood. Receptors originate from a woman in her thirties or forties with Graves' hyperthyroidism that later progressed to Graves' ophthalmopathy.

This chain connects TRBV7-8 to TRBJ2-1; 10 bases match TRBD2. Germline V gene data show CDR1 as SGHVS and CDR2 as FQNEAQ. There are 19 residues in the CDR3. V was clipped by 2 bases and J by 6 bases; unmatched bases: 16. In nucleotides, the CDR3 is TGTGCCAGCAGCTTACGGACTATAGTGGAGGAGCGGGAGGGCAATGAGCAGTTCTTC. This encodes CASSLRTIVEEREGNEQFF.

Ten or more counts support this clonotype. CDR3: CASSYPYDNEQFF. The CDR3 DNA reads as TGTGCCAGCAGTTATCCTTATGACAATGAGCAGTTCTTC. The V and J genes are TRBV6-9 and TRBJ2-1; D is undetermined. Trimming cost V 2 bases and J 5 bases, with 7 bases left between them. Germline V gene data show CDR1 as MNHGY and CDR2 as SVAAGI. The length of the CDR3 is 13 residues.

The J gene is TRBJ2-1, the V gene TRBV9; a possible D gene is TRBD2 (5 bases). V gave up 2 bases and J gave up 5 bases, with 11 bases separating them. CDR3 size: 14 residues. CDR1 and CDR2 (germline): SGDLS, YYNGEE. The CDR3: CASSVGVGNNEQFF. The CDR3 DNA reads as TGTGCCAGCAGCGTCGGGGTTGGTAACAATGAGCAGTTCTTC.

This clonotype has a handful of counts. This chain uses TRBV19 with TRBJ2-1, with TRBD2 as a possible D gene (6 bases). Germline V gene lookup returns CDR1 LNHDA and CDR2 SQIVND (reference sequence). The CDR3 is made up of 14 amino acids. Trimming removed 3 bases at V and 4 bases at J, with 10 bases between. Written as DNA, the CDR3 is TGTGCCAGTAGTATCGGGGGAGGATACAATGAGCAGTTCTTC. It specifies CASSIGGGYNEQFF.

This clonotype came up many times. The V gene is TRBV20-1, the J gene TRBJ2-1, with 12 positions matching TRBD2. The germline V gene has CDR1 DFQATT and CDR2 SNEGSKA (reference sequence). This CDR3 has 15 residues. V was pared by 2 bases and J by 6 bases, with 5 bases of the junction left unmatched. The CDR3 is CSARHSSGGGNEQFF. The CDR3 DNA sequence: TGCAGTGCTAGACACTCTAGCGGGGGGGGCAATGAGCAGTTCTTC.

This clonotype appeared many times. The chain employs TRBV28 and TRBJ1-4, with TRBD1 identical over 10 bases. Germline V CDR1 and CDR2: MDHEN, SYDVKM. Trimming removed 6 bases from V and 10 bases from J; junction bases left unmatched: 11. The CDR3 is made up of 15 amino acids. CDR3 sequence: CASRGPGQGIVKLFF. DNA for the CDR3: TGTGCCAGCAGAGGTCCGGGACAGGGGATTGTAAAACTGTTTTTT.

This clonotype was observed many times. The rearrangement joins TRBV24-1 to TRBJ2-5, with D tentatively TRBD2 (6 bases). The ends were cut back, 9 bases at V and 5 bases at J, with 18 bases in the middle. The length of the CDR3 is 14 residues. CDR1 KGHDR and CDR2 SFDVKD come from the germline V gene. The CDR3 DNA is TGTGCCACCTCTACCGGGACTCCTCCCGAGACCCAGTACTTC. Protein: CATSTGTPPETQYF.

In this sample, this clonotype turned up many times. The chain is built from TRBV13 and TRBJ2-3; D is ambiguous. The CDR3 length is 13 residues. CDR1 is PRHDT, CDR2 FYEKMQ, per germline (reference sequence). The V end lost 4 bases, the J end lost 8 bases, and 13 bases lay between the germline ends. CDR3 loop: CASSSSGLGTQYF. The DNA for the CDR3 is TGTGCCAGCAGCTCCTCGGGTTTAGGTACGCAGTATTTT.

This clonotype was recorded at least ten times. The chain employs TRBV7-2 and TRBJ2-1; tentative D call: TRBD2 (6 bases). The CDR3 is 15 amino acids. The V gene lost 1 base and the J gene lost 3 bases, with 10 bases spanning the gap. The germline CDR1 and CDR2 sequences are SGHTA and FQGNSA. CDR3 sequence: CASSLGSSGYNEQFF. CDR3 nucleotide sequence: TGTGCCAGCAGCTTAGGAAGTAGCGGCTACAATGAGCAGTTCTTC.

V gene TRBV5-6 combines with J gene TRBJ2-7, with a weak D call TRBD1 (7 bases). V shed 4 bases and J shed 0 bases, with 17 bases lying between them. This CDR3 contains 16 residues. The germline gives CDR1 SGHDT, CDR2 YYEEEE. Written as DNA, the CDR3 is TGTGCCAGCAGCCGCTGGGGGCAGGGGGGCTCCTACGAGCAGTACTTC. The encoded protein is CASSRWGQGGSYEQYF.

Details on this clonotype: A much larger clone sits a single nucleotide away, making a read error possible. This rearrangement joins TRBV12-5 to TRBJ2-1, with D perhaps given as TRBD1 or TRBD2 (5 bases each). The germline V and J ends were trimmed by 5 bases and 6 bases, with 11 bases remaining between them. Germline V gene lookup returns CDR1 LGHNT and CDR2 FRNRAP. CDR3 size: 13 residues. The CDR3 loop reads CASGRGALNEQFF. The CDR3 DNA reads TGTGCTAGTGGTAGGGGAGCACTCAATGAGCAGTTCTTC.

This clonotype was seen many times. The chain links TRBV12-5 to TRBJ2-1, with D unresolved. Trimming removed 1 base at V and 0 bases at J, with 7 bases between. Per the germline V gene, CDR1 is LGHNT and CDR2 is FRNRAP. The CDR3 is 15 amino acids. In DNA, the CDR3 is TGTGCTAGTGGTTTGGGCCCCCCCTCCTACAATGAGCAGTTCTTC. Protein product: CASGLGPPSYNEQFF.

This clonotype has a count of ten or more. The rearrangement uses TRBV28 and TRBJ2-7; D possibly matches TRBD1 or TRBD2 (6 bases each). The V and J ends lost 2 bases and 0 bases respectively, with 20 bases between them. The CDR3 loop spans 18 amino acids. Germline values: CDR1 MDHEN, CDR2 SYDVKM. The CDR3 protein is CASSLEMGGRPISYEQYF. CDR3 DNA sequence: TGTGCCAGCAGTTTAGAAATGGGGGGCCGCCCAATCTCCTACGAGCAGTACTTC.

With regard to this clonotype: A much larger clone lies one base from this, so it may be a read error. The genes are TRBV10-2 and TRBJ1-6; TRBD1 matches at 7 bases. Germline V gene sequence: CDR1 WSHSY, CDR2 SAAADI. CDR3 length: 17 residues. CDR3 amino acids: CASSEVQGRSNNSPLRF. The CDR3 coding sequence is TGCGCCAGCAGTGAAGTACAGGGGAGGTCTAATAATTCACCCCTCCGCTTT.

This clonotype was seen repeatedly, ten times or more. The chain employs TRBV6-1 and TRBJ2-5; no reliable D call. The V end lost 5 bases, the J end lost 5 bases, and 15 bases lay between the germline ends. Germline assignment: CDR1 MNHNS and CDR2 SASEGT. CDR3 size: 14 residues. The CDR3 sequence is CASSFFSRVETQYF. CDR3 DNA: TGTGCCAGCAGTTTTTTCTCCCGGGTCGAGACCCAGTACTTC.

This clonotype showed up just a few times. The genes are TRBV4-1 and TRBJ2-3; the match to TRBD2 covers 9 bases. The germline V gene encodes CDR1 MGHRA and CDR2 YSYEKL. V shed 1 base and J 6 bases; nucleotides not matched to a gene: 8. The CDR3 is 16 amino acids. This CDR3 reads CASSQVLAGAGDTQYF. CDR3 nucleotides: TGCGCCAGCAGCCAAGTATTAGCGGGAGCAGGGGATACGCAGTATTTT.

The sample holds a few counts of this clonotype. The genes are TRBV7-9 and TRBJ1-3, with D uncertain. There are 15 residues in the CDR3. V dropped 1 base and J dropped 2 bases, with 9 bases sitting between them. Per the germline V gene, CDR1 is SEHNR and CDR2 is FQNEAQ (reference sequence). CDR3 coding DNA: TGTGCCAGCAGCTTAGGAGGAGGTCCTGGAAACACCATATATTTT. This sequence encodes CASSLGGGPGNTIYF.